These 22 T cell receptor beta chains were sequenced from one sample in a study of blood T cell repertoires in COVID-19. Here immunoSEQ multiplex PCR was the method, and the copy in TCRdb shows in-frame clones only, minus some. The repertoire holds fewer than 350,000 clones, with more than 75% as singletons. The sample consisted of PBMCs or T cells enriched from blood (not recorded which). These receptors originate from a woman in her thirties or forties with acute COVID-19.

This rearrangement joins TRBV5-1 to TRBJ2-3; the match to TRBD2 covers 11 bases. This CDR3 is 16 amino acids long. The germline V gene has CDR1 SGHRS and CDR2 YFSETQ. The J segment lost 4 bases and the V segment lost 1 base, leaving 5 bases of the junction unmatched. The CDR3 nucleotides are TGCGCCAGCAGCTTGTATAGCGGGGGGGCAGCAGATACGCAGTATTTT. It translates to CASSLYSGGAADTQYF.

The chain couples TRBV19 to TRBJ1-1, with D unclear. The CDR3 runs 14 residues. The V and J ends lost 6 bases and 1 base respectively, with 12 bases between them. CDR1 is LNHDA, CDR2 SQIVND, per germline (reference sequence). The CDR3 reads CASSGGLGNTEAFF. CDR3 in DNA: TGTGCCAGTAGCGGTGGTCTTGGGAACACTGAAGCTTTCTTT.

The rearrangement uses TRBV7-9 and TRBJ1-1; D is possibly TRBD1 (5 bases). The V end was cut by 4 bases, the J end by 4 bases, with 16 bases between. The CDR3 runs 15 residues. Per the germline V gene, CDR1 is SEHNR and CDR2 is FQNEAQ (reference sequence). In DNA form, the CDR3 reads TGTGCCAGCAGCTCTTCAGGGTTGGATACCACTGAAGCTTTCTTT. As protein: CASSSSGLDTTEAFF.

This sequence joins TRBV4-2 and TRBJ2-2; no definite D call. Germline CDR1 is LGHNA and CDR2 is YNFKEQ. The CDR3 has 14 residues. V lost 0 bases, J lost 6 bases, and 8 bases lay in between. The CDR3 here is CASSQDPTAGELFF. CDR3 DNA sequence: TGTGCCAGCAGCCAAGATCCAACGGCCGGGGAGCTGTTTTTT.

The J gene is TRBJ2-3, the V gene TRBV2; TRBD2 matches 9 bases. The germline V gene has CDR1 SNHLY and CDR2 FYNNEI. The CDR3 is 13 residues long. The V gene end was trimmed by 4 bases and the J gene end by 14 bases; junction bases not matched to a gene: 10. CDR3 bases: TGTGCCAGCAGTGGCCCCGGGACTAGCTTACGGTATTTT. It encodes CASSGPGTSLRYF.

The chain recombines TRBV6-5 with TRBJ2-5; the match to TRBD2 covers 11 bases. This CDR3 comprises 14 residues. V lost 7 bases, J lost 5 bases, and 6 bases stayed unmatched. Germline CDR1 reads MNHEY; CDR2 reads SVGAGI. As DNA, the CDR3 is TGTGCCAGCAATATAGCGGGGGGGTGGGAGACCCAGTACTTC. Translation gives CASNIAGGWETQYF.

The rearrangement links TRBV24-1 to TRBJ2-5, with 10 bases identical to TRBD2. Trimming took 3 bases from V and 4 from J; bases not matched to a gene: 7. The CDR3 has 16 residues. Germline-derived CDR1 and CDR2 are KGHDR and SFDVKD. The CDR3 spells CATSDGSGRAIETQYF. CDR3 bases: TGTGCCACCAGTGATGGAAGCGGGAGGGCCATAGAGACCCAGTACTTC.

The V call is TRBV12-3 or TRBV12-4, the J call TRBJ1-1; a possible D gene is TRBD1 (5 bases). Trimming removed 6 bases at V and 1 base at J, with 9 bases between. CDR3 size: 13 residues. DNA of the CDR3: TGTGCCAGCAGCCTTCAGGGGAACACTGAAGCTTTCTTT. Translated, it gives CASSLQGNTEAFF.

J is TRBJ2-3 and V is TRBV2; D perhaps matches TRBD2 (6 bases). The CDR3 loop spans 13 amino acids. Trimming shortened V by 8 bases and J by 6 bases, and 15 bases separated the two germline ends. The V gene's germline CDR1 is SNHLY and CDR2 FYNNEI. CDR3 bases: TGTGCCAGCGGAACTAGCCTCTGGGATACGCAGTATTTT. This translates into CASGTSLWDTQYF.

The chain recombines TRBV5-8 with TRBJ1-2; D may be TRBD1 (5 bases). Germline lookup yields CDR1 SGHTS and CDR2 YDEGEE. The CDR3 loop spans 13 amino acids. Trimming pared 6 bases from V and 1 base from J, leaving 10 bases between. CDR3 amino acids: CASTWGLNYGYTF. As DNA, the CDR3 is TGTGCCAGCACCTGGGGCCTTAACTATGGCTACACCTTC.

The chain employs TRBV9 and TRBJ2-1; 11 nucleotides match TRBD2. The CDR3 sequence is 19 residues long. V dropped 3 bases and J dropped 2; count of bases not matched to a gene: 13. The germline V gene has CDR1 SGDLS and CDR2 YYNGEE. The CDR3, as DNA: TGTGCCAGCAGCGGACGTTGGCTAGCGGGGGGCCGCGCCTACAATGAGCAGTTCTTC. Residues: CASSGRWLAGGRAYNEQFF.

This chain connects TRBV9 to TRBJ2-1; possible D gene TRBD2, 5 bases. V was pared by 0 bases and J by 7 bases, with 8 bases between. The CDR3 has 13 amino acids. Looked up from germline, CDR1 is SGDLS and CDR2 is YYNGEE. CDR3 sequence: CASSVGRANEQFF. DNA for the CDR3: TGTGCCAGCAGCGTAGGGCGGGCAAATGAGCAGTTCTTC. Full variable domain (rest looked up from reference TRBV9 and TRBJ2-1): DSGVTQTPKHLITATGQRVTLRCSPRSGDLSVYWYQQSLDQGLQFLIQYYNGEERAKGNILERFSAQQFPDLHSELNLSSLELGDSALYFCASSVGRANEQFFGPGTRLTVL.

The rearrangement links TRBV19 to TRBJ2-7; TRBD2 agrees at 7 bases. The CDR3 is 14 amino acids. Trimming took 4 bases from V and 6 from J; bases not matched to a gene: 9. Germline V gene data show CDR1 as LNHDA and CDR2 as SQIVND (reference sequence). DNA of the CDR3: TGTGCCAGTAGTACGGACGGGGGGTTCGGCGAGCAGTACTTC. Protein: CASSTDGGFGEQYF.

DNA of the CDR3: TGTGCCAGCAGTTTAGAAGGGAGGGGTGGCTACACCTTC. Amino acids: CASSLEGRGGYTF. This sequence joins TRBV12-3 or TRBV12-4 and TRBJ1-2; perhaps TRBD1 as D (5 bases). Trimming took off 1 base at V and 7 bases at J, with 10 bases between the two ends. CDR3 length: 13 amino acids.

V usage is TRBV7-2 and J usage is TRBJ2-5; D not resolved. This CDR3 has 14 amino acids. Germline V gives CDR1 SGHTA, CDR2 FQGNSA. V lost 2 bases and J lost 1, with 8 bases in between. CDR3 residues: CASSLTSGQETQYF. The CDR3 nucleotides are TGTGCCAGCAGCTTAACGTCCGGCCAAGAGACCCAGTACTTC.

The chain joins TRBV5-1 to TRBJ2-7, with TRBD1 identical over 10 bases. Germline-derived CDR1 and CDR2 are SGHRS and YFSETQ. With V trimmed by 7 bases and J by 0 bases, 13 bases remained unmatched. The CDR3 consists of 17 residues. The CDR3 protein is CASSGTGAVLDSYEQYF. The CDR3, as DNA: TGCGCCAGCTCCGGGACAGGGGCAGTCCTCGACTCCTACGAGCAGTACTTC.

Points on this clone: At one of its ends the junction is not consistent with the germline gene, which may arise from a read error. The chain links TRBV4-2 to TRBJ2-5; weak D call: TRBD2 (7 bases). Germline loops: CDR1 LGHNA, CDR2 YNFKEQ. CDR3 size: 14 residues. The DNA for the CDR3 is TGTGCCAGCAACCAAGGGGGGGACGAAGAGACCCAGTACTTC. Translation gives CASNQGGDEETQYF.

CDR3 amino acids: CASSLKRTGELFF. The CDR3 nucleotides read TGTGCCAGCAGCTTAAAGCGCACCGGGGAGCTGTTTTTT. The chain joins TRBV7-3 to TRBJ2-2; D uncertain. This CDR3 is 13 amino acids long. Trimming left V 1 base short and J 4 bases short, with 4 bases between. Germline V CDR1 and CDR2: SGHTA, FQGTGA.

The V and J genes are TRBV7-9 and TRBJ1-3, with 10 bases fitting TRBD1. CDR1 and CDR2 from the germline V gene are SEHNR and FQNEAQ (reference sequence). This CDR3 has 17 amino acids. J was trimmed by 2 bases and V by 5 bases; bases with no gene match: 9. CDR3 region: CASSQESGTGAGNTIYF. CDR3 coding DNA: TGTGCCAGCAGCCAAGAGTCCGGGACAGGGGCTGGAAACACCATATATTTT.

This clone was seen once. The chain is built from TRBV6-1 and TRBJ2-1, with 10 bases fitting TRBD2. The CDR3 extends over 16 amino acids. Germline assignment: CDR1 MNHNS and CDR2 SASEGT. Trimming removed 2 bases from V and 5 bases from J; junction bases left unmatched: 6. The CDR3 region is CASSEWASGGNNEQFF. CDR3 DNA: TGTGCCAGCAGTGAATGGGCTAGCGGGGGCAACAATGAGCAGTTCTTC.

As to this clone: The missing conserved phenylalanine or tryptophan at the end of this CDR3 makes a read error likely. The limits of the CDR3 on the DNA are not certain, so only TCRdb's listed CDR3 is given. CDR3 loop: CASRRNERLFP. V usage is TRBV30 and J usage is TRBJ1-4. The CDR3 totals 11 residues, both ends included. Per the germline V gene, CDR1 is GTSNPN and CDR2 is SVGIG (reference sequence).

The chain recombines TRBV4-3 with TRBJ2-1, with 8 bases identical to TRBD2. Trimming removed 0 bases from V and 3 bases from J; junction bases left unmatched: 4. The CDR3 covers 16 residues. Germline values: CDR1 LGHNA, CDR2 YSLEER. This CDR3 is CASSQDRLAGYNEQFF. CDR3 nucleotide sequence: TGCGCCAGCAGCCAAGATCGGCTAGCGGGCTACAATGAGCAGTTCTTC.